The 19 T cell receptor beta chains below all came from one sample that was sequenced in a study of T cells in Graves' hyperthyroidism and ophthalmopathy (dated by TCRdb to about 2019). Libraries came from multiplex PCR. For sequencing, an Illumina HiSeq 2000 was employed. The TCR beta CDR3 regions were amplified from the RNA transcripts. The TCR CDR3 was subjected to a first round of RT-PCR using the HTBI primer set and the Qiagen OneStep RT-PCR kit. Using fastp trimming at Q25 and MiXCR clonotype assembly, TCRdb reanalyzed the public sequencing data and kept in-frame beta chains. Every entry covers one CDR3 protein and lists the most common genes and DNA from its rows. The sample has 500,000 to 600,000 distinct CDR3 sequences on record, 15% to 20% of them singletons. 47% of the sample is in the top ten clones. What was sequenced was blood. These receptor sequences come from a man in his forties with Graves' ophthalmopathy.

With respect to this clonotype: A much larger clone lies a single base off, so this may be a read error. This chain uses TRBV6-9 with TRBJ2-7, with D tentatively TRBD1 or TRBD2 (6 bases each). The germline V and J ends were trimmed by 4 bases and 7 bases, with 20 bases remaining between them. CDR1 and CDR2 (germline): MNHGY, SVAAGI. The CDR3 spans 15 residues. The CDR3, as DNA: TGTGCCAGCAGTTCCCGGGACGGGGGCAGGTGGGAGCAGTACTTC. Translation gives CASSSRDGGRWEQYF.

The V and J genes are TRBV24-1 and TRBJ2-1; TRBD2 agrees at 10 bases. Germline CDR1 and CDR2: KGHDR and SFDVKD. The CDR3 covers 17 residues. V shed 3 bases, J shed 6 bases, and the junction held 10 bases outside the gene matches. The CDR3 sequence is CATSDANPGLASNEQFF. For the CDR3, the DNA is TGTGCCACCAGTGATGCCAACCCGGGACTAGCGTCCAATGAGCAGTTCTTC.

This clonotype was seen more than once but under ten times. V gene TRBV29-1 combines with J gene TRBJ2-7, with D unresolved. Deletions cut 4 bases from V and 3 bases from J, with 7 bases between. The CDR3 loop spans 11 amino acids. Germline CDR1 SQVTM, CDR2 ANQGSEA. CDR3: CSVADGYEQYF. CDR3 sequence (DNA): TGCAGCGTTGCCGACGGCTACGAGCAGTACTTC.

The CDR3 reads CASSEGDILTQPQHF. The CDR3 bases are TGTGCCAGCAGTGAGGGGGACATCCTTACCCAGCCCCAGCATTTT. The V gene is TRBV6-2 or TRBV6-3, the J gene TRBJ1-5, with a possible D match to TRBD1 (6 bases). From germline, CDR1 is MNHEY and CDR2 SVGEGT. Trimming shortened V by 5 bases and J by 7 bases, and 18 bases separated the two germline ends. This CDR3 spans 15 amino acids.

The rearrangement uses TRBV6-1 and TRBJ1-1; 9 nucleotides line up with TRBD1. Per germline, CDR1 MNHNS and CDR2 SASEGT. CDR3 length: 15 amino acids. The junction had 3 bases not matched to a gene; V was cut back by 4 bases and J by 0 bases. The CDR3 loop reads CASSGRQGVNTEAFF. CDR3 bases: TGTGCCAGCAGTGGCAGACAGGGGGTGAACACTGAAGCTTTCTTT.

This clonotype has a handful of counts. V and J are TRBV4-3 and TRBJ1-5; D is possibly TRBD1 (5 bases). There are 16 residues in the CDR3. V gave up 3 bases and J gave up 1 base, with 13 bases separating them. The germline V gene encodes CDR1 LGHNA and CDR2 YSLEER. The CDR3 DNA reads TGCGCCAGCAGCCAGCACGGGGCGGGGAGCAATCAGCCCCAGCATTTT. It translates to CASSQHGAGSNQPQHF.

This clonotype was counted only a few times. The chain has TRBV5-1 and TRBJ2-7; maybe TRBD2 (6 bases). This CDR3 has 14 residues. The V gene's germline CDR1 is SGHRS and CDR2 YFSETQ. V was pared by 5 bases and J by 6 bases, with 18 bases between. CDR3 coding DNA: TGCGCCAGCAGAACCCGGGGATTGCGGGGCGAGCAGTACTTC. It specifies CASRTRGLRGEQYF.

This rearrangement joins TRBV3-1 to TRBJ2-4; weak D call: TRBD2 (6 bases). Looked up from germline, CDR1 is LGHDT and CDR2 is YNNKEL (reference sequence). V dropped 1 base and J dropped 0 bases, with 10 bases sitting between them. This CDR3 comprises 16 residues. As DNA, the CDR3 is TGTGCCAGCAGCCAAGGAGGCGGGATAGCCAAAAACATTCAGTACTTC. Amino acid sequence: CASSQGGGIAKNIQYF. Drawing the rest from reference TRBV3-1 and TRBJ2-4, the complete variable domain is DTAVSQTPKYLVTQMGNDKSIKCEQNLGHDTMYWYKQDSKKFLKIMFSYNNKELIINETVPNRFSPKSPDKAHLNLHINSLELGDSAVYFCASSQGGGIAKNIQYFGAGTRLSVL.

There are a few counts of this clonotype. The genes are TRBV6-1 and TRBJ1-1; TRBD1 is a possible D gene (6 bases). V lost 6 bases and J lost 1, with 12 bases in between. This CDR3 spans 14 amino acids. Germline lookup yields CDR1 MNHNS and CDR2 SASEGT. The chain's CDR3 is CASSVLQGNTEAFF. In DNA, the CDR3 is TGTGCCAGCAGCGTGTTACAGGGGAACACTGAAGCTTTCTTT.

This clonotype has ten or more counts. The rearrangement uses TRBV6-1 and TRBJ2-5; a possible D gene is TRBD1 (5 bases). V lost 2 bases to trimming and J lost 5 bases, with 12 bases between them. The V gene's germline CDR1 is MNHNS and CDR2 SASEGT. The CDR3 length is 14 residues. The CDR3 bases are TGTGCCAGCAGTGAATACAATGGGGCGGAGACCCAGTACTTC. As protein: CASSEYNGAETQYF.

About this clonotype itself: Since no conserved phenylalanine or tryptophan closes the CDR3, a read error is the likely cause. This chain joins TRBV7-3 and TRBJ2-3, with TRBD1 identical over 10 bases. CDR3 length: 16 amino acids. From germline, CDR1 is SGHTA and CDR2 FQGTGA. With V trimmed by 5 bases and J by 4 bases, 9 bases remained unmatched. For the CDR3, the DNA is TGTGCCAGCAGCCGAGACAGGGGGCGCTTAGCAGATACGCAGTATTCT. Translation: CASSRDRGRLADTQYS.

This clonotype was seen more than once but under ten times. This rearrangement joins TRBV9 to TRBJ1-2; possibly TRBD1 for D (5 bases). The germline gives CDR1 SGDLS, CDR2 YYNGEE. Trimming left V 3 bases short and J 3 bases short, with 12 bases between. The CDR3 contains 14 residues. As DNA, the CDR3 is TGTGCCAGCAGCGGAGGGGACCCTTACTATGGCTACACCTTC. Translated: CASSGGDPYYGYTF.

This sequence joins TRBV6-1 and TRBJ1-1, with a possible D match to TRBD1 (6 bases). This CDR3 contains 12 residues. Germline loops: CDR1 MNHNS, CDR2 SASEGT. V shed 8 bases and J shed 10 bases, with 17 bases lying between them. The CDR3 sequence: CASARPGAGAFF. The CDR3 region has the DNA TGTGCCAGCGCGAGGCCAGGGGCAGGAGCTTTCTTT.

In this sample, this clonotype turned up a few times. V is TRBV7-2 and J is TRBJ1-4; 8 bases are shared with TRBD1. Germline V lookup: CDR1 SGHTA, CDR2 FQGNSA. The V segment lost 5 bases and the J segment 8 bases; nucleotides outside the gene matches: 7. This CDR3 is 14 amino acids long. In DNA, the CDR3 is TGTGCCAGCAGCCGACGGACAGGGACCGAAAAACTGTTTTTT. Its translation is CASSRRTGTEKLFF.

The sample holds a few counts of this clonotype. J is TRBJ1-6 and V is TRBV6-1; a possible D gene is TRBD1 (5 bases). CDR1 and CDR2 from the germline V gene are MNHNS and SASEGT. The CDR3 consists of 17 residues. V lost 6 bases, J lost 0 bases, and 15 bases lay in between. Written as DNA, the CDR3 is TGTGCCAGCAGGAGACAGATACTGAGCTCCTATAATTCACCCCTCCACTTT. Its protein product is CASRRQILSSYNSPLHF.

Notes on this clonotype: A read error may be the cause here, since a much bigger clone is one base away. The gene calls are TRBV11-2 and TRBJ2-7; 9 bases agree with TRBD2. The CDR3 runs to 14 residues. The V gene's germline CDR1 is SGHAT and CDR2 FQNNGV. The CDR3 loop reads CVSSLASGTYEQYF. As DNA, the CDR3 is TGTGTCAGCAGCTTAGCTAGCGGGACCTACGAGCAGTACTTC.

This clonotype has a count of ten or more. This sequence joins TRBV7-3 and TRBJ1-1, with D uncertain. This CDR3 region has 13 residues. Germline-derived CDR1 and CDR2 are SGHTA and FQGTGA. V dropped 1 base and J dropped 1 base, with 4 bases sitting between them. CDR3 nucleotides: TGTGCCAGCAGCTTAATGCCGAACACTGAAGCTTTCTTT. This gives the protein CASSLMPNTEAFF.

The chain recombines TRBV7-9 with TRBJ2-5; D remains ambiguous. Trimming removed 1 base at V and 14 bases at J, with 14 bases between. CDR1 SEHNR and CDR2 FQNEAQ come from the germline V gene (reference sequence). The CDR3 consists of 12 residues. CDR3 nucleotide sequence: TGTGCCAGCAGCTTAGTCGTAGGTCGTGGCTACTTC. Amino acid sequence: CASSLVVGRGYF.

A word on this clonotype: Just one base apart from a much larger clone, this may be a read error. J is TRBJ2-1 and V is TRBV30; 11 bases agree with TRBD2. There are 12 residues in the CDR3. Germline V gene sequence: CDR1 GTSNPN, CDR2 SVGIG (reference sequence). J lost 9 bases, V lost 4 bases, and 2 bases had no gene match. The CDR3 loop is CAWTSGRFEQFF. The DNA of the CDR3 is TGTGCCTGGACTAGCGGGAGGTTTGAGCAGTTCTTC.